The 2 T cell receptor beta chains in this list originate from one sample, sequenced in a study of blood T cell repertoires in COVID-19. The table came from immunoSEQ multiplex PCR; TCRdb's copy has only in-frame clones and leaves some out. The sample lists around 300,000 clones, approximately 86% occurring once. Source material: peripheral blood. Every receptor here comes from a woman aged 70-85 years with COVID-19, enrolled during active disease.

The chain carries TRBV23-1 and TRBJ1-2, with TRBD1 as a possible D gene (6 bases). TRBV23-1 is an open reading frame whose function is uncertain. V shed 4 bases and J shed 6 bases, with 21 bases lying between them. The CDR3 extends over 16 amino acids. The CDR3 is CASSRGLNRERDGYTF. As DNA, the CDR3 is TGCGCCAGCAGTCGAGGATTGAACAGGGAAAGGGATGGCTACACCTTC.

This CDR3 is CASRSTLTMNTEAFF. The CDR3 nucleotides are TGTGCCAGTAGGTCGACTCTCACTATGAACACTGAAGCTTTCTTT. The V and J genes are TRBV19 and TRBJ1-1; D call uncertain. CDR3 length: 15 amino acids. Trimming cost V 6 bases and J 0 bases, with 14 bases left between them. CDR1 and CDR2 from the germline V gene are LNHDA and SQIVND (reference sequence).